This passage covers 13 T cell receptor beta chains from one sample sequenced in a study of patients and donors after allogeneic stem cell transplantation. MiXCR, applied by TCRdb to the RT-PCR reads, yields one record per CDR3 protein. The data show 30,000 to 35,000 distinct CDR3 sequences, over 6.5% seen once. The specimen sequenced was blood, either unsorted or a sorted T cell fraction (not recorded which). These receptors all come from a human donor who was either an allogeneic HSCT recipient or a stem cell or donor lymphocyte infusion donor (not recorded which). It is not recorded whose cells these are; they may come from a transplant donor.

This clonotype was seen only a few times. CDR3 coding DNA: TGTGCCAGCTCAGGACTCGACACCGGGGAGCTGTTTTTT. Protein product: CASSGLDTGELFF. V is TRBV18 and J is TRBJ2-2; maybe TRBD2 (5 bases). Germline V gene data show CDR1 as KGHSH and CDR2 as LQKENI. This CDR3 region has 13 residues. The V and J ends lost 5 bases and 3 bases respectively, with 7 bases between them.

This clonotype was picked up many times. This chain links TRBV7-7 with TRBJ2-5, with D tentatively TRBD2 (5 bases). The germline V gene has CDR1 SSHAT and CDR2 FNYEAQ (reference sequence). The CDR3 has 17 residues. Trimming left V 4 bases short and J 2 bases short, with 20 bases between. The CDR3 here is CASSYHPPNSAQETQYF. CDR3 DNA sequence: TGTGCCAGCAGCTACCATCCCCCAAATAGCGCACAAGAGACCCAGTACTTC.

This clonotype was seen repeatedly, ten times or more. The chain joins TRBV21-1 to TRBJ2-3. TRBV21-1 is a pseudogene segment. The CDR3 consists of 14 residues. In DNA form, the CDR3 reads TGTGCCAGCAGCAAGATCTTAGGGACAGATACGCAGTATTTT. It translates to CASSKILGTDTQYF.

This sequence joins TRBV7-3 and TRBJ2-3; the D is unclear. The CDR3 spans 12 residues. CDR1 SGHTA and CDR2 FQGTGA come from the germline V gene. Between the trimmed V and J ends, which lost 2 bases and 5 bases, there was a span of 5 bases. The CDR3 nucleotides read TGTGCCAGCAGCTTAGTTGGAGATACGCAGTATTTT. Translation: CASSLVGDTQYF. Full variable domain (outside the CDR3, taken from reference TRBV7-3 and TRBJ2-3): GAGVSQTPSNKVTEKGKYVELRCDPISGHTALYWYRQSLGQGPEFLIYFQGTGAADDSGLPNDRFFAVRPEGSVSTLKIQRTERGDSAVYLCASSLVGDTQYFGPGTRLTVL.

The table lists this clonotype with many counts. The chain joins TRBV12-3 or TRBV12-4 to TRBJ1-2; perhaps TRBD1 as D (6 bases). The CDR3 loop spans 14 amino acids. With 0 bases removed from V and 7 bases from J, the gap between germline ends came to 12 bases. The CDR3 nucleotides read TGTGCCAGCAGTTTAGCGGGGGCAGGGCGTGGCTACACCTTC. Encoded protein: CASSLAGAGRGYTF.

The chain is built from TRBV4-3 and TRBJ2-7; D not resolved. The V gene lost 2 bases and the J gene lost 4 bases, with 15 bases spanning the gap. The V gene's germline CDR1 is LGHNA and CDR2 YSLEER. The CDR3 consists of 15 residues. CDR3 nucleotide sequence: TGCGCCAGCAGCCAACAGAGACCACCATTTTACGAGCAGTACTTC. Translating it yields CASSQQRPPFYEQYF.

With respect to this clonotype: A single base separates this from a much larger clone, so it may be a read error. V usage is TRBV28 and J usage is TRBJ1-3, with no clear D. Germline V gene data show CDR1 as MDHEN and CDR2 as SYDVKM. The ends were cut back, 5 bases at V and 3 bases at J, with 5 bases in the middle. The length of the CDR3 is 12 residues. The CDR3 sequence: CASSNNGNTIYF. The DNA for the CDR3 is TGTGCCAGCAGTAACAATGGAAACACCATATATTTT.

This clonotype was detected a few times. Here the CDR3 DNA reads TGCGCCAGCAGCCCCAGGACAGGAGAAGAGACCCAGTACTTC. Translating it yields CASSPRTGEETQYF. The chain combines TRBV5-1 with TRBJ2-5; 7 bases agree with TRBD1. CDR1 and CDR2 from the germline V gene are SGHRS and YFSETQ. The CDR3 spans 14 residues. Losses at the gene ends were 4 bases for V and 3 bases for J; bases not matched to a gene: 6.

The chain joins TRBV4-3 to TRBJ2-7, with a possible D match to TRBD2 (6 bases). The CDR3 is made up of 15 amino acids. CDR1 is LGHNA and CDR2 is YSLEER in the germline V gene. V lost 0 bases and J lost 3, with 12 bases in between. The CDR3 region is CASSQDPGGYYEQYF. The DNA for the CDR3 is TGCGCCAGCAGCCAAGACCCCGGGGGATACTACGAGCAGTACTTC.

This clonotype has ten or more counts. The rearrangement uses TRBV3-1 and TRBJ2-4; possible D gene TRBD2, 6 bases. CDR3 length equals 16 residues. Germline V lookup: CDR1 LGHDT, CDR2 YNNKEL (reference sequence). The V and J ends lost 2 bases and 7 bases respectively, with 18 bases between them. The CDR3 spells CASSQPLGAGGNIQYF. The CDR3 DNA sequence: TGTGCCAGCAGCCAACCACTAGGCGCCGGAGGGAACATTCAGTACTTC.

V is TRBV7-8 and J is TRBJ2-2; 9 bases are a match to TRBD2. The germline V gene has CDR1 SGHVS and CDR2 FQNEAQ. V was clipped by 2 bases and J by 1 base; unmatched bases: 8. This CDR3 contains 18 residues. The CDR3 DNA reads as TGTGCCAGCAGCTTACATCCCGGGACTAGCCAGAACACCGGGGAGCTGTTTTTT. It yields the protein CASSLHPGTSQNTGELFF.

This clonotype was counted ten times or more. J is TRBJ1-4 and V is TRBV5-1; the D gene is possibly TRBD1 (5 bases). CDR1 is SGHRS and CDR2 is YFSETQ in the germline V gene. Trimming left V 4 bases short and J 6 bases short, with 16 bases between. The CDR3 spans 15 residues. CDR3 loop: CASSRTGSVDEKLFF. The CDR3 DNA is TGCGCCAGCAGCCGTACAGGTAGCGTGGATGAAAAACTGTTTTTT.

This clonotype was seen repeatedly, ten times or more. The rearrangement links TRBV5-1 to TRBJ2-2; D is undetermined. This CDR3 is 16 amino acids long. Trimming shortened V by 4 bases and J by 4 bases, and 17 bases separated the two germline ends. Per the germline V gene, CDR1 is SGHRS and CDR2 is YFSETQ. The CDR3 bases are TGCGCCAGCAGCGCTGGACCCTACCAAATCACCGGGGAGCTGTTTTTT. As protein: CASSAGPYQITGELFF.